A selection of T cell receptor beta chains follows, all from one sample in a study of blood T cell repertoires in COVID-19. Generated by immunoSEQ multiplex PCR, the TCRdb table keeps only in-frame clones and is missing some. The data contain hundreds of thousands of clones, around 87% of them seen just once; the ten biggest clones take up around 1%. The source material was PBMCs or T cells enriched from blood (not recorded which). The receptors were gathered from a man younger than 35 who had recovered from COVID-19. CDR3s include the opening cysteine and the closing phenylalanine or tryptophan. The D gene is left open where the match is weak. Expanded clones are given a class, and other clones once, few, many or no size at all.

cdr3_aa: CAWGLIEDSPLHF; cdr3_nt: TGTGCCTGGGGGCTCATAGAGGATTCACCCCTCCACTTT; clone_size: .; v_call: TRBV30; j_call: TRBJ1-6; d_call: .
cdr3_aa: CASTQERAQPTEAFF; cdr3_nt: TGCGCCAGCACCCAGGAGAGGGCTCAACCTACTGAAGCTTTCTTT; clone_size: .; v_call: TRBV10-1; j_call: TRBJ1-1; d_call: .
cdr3_aa: CASSLAGSFYEQYF; cdr3_nt: TGTGCCAGCAGCTTGGCAGGGTCTTTCTACGAGCAGTACTTC; clone_size: .; v_call: TRBV5-5; j_call: TRBJ2-7; d_call: .
cdr3_aa: CSVGLAGGNTGELFF; cdr3_nt: TGCAGCGTTGGACTAGCGGGGGGCAACACCGGGGAGCTGTTTTTT; clone_size: .; v_call: TRBV29-1; j_call: TRBJ2-2; d_call: TRBD2
cdr3_aa: CASSFSSRYEQYF; cdr3_nt: TGTGCCAGCAGCTTCTCGAGTCGCTACGAGCAGTACTTC; clone_size: few; v_call: TRBV7-9; j_call: TRBJ2-7; d_call: .
cdr3_aa: CASNEGGNYGYTF; cdr3_nt: TGTGCCAGTAATGAGGGTGGTAACTATGGCTACACCTTC; clone_size: .; v_call: TRBV19; j_call: TRBJ1-2; d_call: .
cdr3_aa: CASSIDSPETQYF; cdr3_nt: TGTGCCAGCAGTATTGACTCTCCGGAGACCCAGTACTTC; clone_size: few; v_call: TRBV12-3/TRBV12-4; j_call: TRBJ2-5; d_call: .
cdr3_aa: CASSRQGQTNEKLFF; cdr3_nt: TGTGCCAGCAGCCGACAGGGCCAGACTAATGAAAAACTGTTTTTT; clone_size: .; v_call: TRBV6-5; j_call: TRBJ1-4; d_call: TRBD1
cdr3_aa: CASRTATSGSSYNEQFF; cdr3_nt: TGTGCCAGCAGAACAGCCACTAGCGGAAGCTCCTACAATGAGCAGTTCTTC; clone_size: .; v_call: TRBV27; j_call: TRBJ2-1; d_call: TRBD2
cdr3_aa: CASIKLAGGPTDTQYF; cdr3_nt: TGTGCCAGCATCAAACTAGCGGGGGGTCCTACAGATACGCAGTATTTT; clone_size: .; v_call: TRBV5-6; j_call: TRBJ2-3; d_call: TRBD2
cdr3_aa: CASSLGTGYLAEGYEQFF; cdr3_nt: TGTGCCAGCAGTTTAGGGACAGGGTACCTAGCGGAGGGGTATGAGCAGTTCTTC; clone_size: .; v_call: TRBV28; j_call: TRBJ2-1; d_call: TRBD1
cdr3_aa: CASSLLGRINEQFF; cdr3_nt: TGTGCCAGCAGCTTGCTCGGCAGGATAAATGAGCAGTTCTTC; clone_size: once; v_call: TRBV5-6; j_call: TRBJ2-1; d_call: .
cdr3_aa: CASSEAAGLLGPEAFF; cdr3_nt: TGTGCCAGCAGCGAGGCTGCGGGACTCCTGGGGCCTGAAGCTTTCTTT; clone_size: .; v_call: TRBV9; j_call: TRBJ1-1; d_call: .
cdr3_aa: CASSGGLNTDTQYF; cdr3_nt: TGTGCCAGCAGTGGGGGACTTAACACAGATACGCAGTATTTT; clone_size: .; v_call: TRBV2; j_call: TRBJ2-3; d_call: .
cdr3_aa: CASSPRDRVEVNEQFF; cdr3_nt: TGTGCCAGCAGCCCACGAGACAGGGTCGAGGTTAATGAGCAGTTCTTC; clone_size: .; v_call: TRBV7-3; j_call: TRBJ2-1; d_call: TRBD1
cdr3_aa: CASSLRGDTQYF; cdr3_nt: TGTGCCAGCAGTTTAAGGGGGGATACGCAGTATTTT; clone_size: .; v_call: TRBV28; j_call: TRBJ2-3; d_call: .
cdr3_aa: CAITKDRGYEQYF; cdr3_nt: TGTGCCATCACAAAGGACAGGGGCTACGAGCAGTACTTC; clone_size: .; v_call: TRBV10-3; j_call: TRBJ2-7; d_call: TRBD1
cdr3_aa: CASSLTGGAPHEQYF; cdr3_nt: TGTGCCAGCAGTTTGACAGGGGGCGCTCCCCACGAGCAGTACTTC; clone_size: .; v_call: TRBV27; j_call: TRBJ2-7; d_call: TRBD1
cdr3_aa: CASSRQGLDGQPQHF; cdr3_nt: TGTGCCAGCAGTCGACAGGGTTTGGATGGTCAGCCCCAGCATTTT; clone_size: .; v_call: TRBV2; j_call: TRBJ1-5; d_call: TRBD1
cdr3_aa: CASSPKSTTQGEQFF; cdr3_nt: TGTGCCAGCAGTCCTAAATCGACCACACAGGGGGAGCAGTTCTTC; clone_size: .; v_call: TRBV7-9; j_call: TRBJ2-1; d_call: TRBD1
cdr3_aa: CASSLVIYNEQFF; cdr3_nt: TGTGCCAGCAGTTTAGTAATCTACAATGAGCAGTTCTTC; clone_size: once; v_call: TRBV12-3/TRBV12-4; j_call: TRBJ2-1; d_call: .
cdr3_aa: CASSPTGGRYGYTF; cdr3_nt: TGTGCCAGCAGCCCGACAGGGGGTCGCTATGGCTACACCTTC; clone_size: .; v_call: TRBV3-1/TRBV3-2; j_call: TRBJ1-2; d_call: TRBD1
cdr3_aa: CASSPQGGHSEAFF; cdr3_nt: TGTGCCAGCAGCCCACAGGGGGGTCACTCTGAAGCTTTCTTT; clone_size: .; v_call: TRBV6-5; j_call: TRBJ1-1; d_call: TRBD1
cdr3_aa: CASSGRDRGSDTQYF; cdr3_nt: TGTGCCAGCAGCGGCAGGGACAGGGGATCAGATACGCAGTATTTT; clone_size: .; v_call: TRBV7-8; j_call: TRBJ2-3; d_call: TRBD1
cdr3_aa: CASSPAGGDTDTQYF; cdr3_nt: TGTGCCAGCAGCCCAGCGGGGGGAGACACAGATACGCAGTATTTT; clone_size: .; v_call: TRBV7-3; j_call: TRBJ2-3; d_call: TRBD2
cdr3_aa: CASSYASGTNYGYTF; cdr3_nt: TGTGCCAGCAGTTACGCGTCAGGGACTAACTATGGCTACACCTTC; clone_size: .; v_call: TRBV6-5; j_call: TRBJ1-2; d_call: .
cdr3_aa: CASSSRGPHYGYTF; cdr3_nt: TGTGCCAGCAGCTCCAGGGGGCCTCACTATGGCTACACCTTC; clone_size: .; v_call: TRBV7-9; j_call: TRBJ1-2; d_call: TRBD1
cdr3_aa: CASSLGGTGAGANVLTF; cdr3_nt: TGTGCCAGCAGCTTAGGGGGGACAGGGGCTGGGGCCAACGTCCTGACTTTC; clone_size: .; v_call: TRBV11-2; j_call: TRBJ2-6; d_call: TRBD1
cdr3_aa: CASSPSSGGTGGQQYF; cdr3_nt: TGTGCCAGTAGTCCTAGCTCCGGAGGGACAGGGGGACAACAGTACTTC; clone_size: .; v_call: TRBV19; j_call: TRBJ2-7; d_call: TRBD1
cdr3_aa: CASSQEVGNRETQYF; cdr3_nt: TGTGCCAGCAGCCAAGAAGTCGGCAACAGGGAGACCCAGTACTTC; clone_size: .; v_call: TRBV4-2; j_call: TRBJ2-5; d_call: .
cdr3_aa: CASSSGTVGTDTQYF; cdr3_nt: TGCGCCAGCAGCTCAGGGACAGTGGGGACAGATACGCAGTATTTT; clone_size: .; v_call: TRBV5-1; j_call: TRBJ2-3; d_call: TRBD1
cdr3_aa: CASMGQSSYNSPLHF; cdr3_nt: TGTGCCAGCATGGGACAGAGCTCCTATAATTCACCCCTCCACTTT; clone_size: .; v_call: TRBV27; j_call: TRBJ1-6; d_call: TRBD1
cdr3_aa: CASSLAPPGRGSSGYTF; cdr3_nt: TGTGCCAGCAGCTTAGCCCCCCCCGGGAGGGGCAGTTCTGGCTACACCTTC; clone_size: .; v_call: TRBV7-9; j_call: TRBJ1-2; d_call: .
cdr3_aa: CASSLYRGRPNEKLFF; cdr3_nt: TGTGCCAGCAGTCTCTATAGGGGGCGTCCTAATGAAAAACTGTTTTTT; clone_size: .; v_call: TRBV27; j_call: TRBJ1-4; d_call: TRBD1
cdr3_aa: CASSLLQWDSVGGYTF; cdr3_nt: TGTGCCAGCAGTTTACTCCAATGGGACTCGGTGGGTGGCTACACCTTC; clone_size: .; v_call: TRBV28; j_call: TRBJ1-2; d_call: .
cdr3_aa: CASSPKGRGILNTEAFF; cdr3_nt: TGTGCCAGCAGCCCGAAGGGCAGGGGAATTTTAAACACTGAAGCTTTCTTT; clone_size: .; v_call: TRBV3-1/TRBV3-2; j_call: TRBJ1-1; d_call: .
cdr3_aa: CASSLGTGGYNQPQHF; cdr3_nt: TGTGCCAGCAGTTTAGGGACAGGGGGCTATAATCAGCCCCAGCATTTT; clone_size: .; v_call: TRBV27; j_call: TRBJ1-5; d_call: TRBD1
cdr3_aa: CASSSTGGREKLFF; cdr3_nt: TGTGCCAGCAGCTCTACAGGGGGCAGGGAAAAACTGTTTTTT; clone_size: .; v_call: TRBV7-8; j_call: TRBJ1-4; d_call: TRBD1
cdr3_aa: CATRESGGTDTQYF; cdr3_nt: TGTGCCACCAGGGAGTCGGGGGGCACAGATACGCAGTATTTT; clone_size: .; v_call: TRBV24-1; j_call: TRBJ2-3; d_call: .
cdr3_aa: CASRLAGRPDEQFF; cdr3_nt: TGTGCCAGCAGACTAGCGGGACGGCCGGATGAGCAGTTCTTC; clone_size: .; v_call: TRBV11-2; j_call: TRBJ2-1; d_call: TRBD2
cdr3_aa: CASRSSGSYEQYF; cdr3_nt: TGTGCCAGCAGGTCTAGCGGGAGCTACGAGCAGTACTTC; clone_size: .; v_call: TRBV12-3/TRBV12-4; j_call: TRBJ2-7; d_call: TRBD2